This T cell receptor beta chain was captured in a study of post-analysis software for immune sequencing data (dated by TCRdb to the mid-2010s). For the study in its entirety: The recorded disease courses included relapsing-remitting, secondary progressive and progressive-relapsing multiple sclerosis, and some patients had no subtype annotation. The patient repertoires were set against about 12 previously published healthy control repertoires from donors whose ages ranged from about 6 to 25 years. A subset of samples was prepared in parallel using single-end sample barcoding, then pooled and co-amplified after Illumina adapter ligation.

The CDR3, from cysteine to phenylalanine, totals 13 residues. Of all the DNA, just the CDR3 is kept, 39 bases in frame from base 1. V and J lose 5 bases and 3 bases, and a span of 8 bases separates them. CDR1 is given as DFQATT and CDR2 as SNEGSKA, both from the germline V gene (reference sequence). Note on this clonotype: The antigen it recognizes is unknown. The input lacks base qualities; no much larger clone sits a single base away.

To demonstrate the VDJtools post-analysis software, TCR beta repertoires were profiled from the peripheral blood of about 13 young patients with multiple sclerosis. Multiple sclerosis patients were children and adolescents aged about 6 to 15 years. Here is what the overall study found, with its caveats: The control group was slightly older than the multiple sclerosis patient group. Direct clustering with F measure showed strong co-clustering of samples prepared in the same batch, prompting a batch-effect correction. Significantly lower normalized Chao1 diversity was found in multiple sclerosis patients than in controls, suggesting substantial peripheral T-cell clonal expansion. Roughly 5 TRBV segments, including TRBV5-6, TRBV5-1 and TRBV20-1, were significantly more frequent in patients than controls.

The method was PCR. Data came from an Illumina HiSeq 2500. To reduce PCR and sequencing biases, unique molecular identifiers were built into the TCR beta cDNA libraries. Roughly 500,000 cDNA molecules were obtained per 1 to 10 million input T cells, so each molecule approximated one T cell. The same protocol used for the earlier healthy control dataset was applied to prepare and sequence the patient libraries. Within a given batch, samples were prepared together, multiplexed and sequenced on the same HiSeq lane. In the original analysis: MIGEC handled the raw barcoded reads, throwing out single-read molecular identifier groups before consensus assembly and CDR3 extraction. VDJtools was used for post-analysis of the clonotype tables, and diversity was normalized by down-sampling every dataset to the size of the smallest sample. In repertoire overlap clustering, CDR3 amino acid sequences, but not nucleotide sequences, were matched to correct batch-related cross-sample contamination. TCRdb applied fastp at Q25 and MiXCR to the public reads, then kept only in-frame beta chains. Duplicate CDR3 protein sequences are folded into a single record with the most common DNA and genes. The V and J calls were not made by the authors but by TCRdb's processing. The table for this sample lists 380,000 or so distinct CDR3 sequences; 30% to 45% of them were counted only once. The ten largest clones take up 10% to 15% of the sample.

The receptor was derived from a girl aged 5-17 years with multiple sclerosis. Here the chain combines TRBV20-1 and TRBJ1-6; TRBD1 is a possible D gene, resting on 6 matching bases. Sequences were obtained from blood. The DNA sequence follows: TGCAGTGCTCCGACAGGCTATAATTCACCCCTCCACTTT. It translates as CSAPTGYNSPLHF.